Following are 11 T cell receptor beta chains from one sample sequenced in a study of T cells in Graves' hyperthyroidism and ophthalmopathy. RNA transcripts served as the template for amplifying TCR beta CDR3 regions. The HTBI set primed first-round TCR CDR3 RT-PCR. Each CDR3 protein is one row after TCRdb ran MiXCR on the multiplex PCR reads. The table includes approximately 590,000 distinct CDR3 sequences, more than 45% detected once. The sequencing sample was made of peripheral blood or thyroid tissue (not recorded which). The receptors were sampled from a woman in her late teens or twenties with Graves' hyperthyroidism.

Concerning this clonotype itself: The junction departs from the called germline gene at one end, perhaps through a read error. V and J are TRBV10-2 and TRBJ2-7; no clear D gene. Germline V gene sequence: CDR1 WSHSY, CDR2 SAAADI. The CDR3 is 12 amino acids. The CDR3 DNA sequence: TGTGCCAGCAGTTATATGCGCTACGAGCAGTACTTC. Its translation is CASSYMRYEQYF.

This clonotype was picked up many times. The genes are TRBV15 and TRBJ2-6, with TRBD2 matching 10 bases. The CDR3 is 18 amino acids. Germline CDR1 is LNHNV and CDR2 is YYDKDF (reference sequence). With V trimmed by 1 base and J by 0 bases, 3 bases remained unmatched. The CDR3 DNA sequence: TGTGCCACCAGCAGAGCAGCGGGAGGGTTCTCTGGGGCCAACGTCCTGACTTTC. This sequence encodes CATSRAAGGFSGANVLTF.

The J gene is TRBJ1-3, the V gene TRBV15; D is unresolved. CDR1 is LNHNV and CDR2 is YYDKDF in the germline V gene (reference sequence). The CDR3 spans 14 residues. The V gene lost 1 base and the J gene lost 2 bases, with 6 bases spanning the gap. The CDR3, as DNA: TGTGCCACCAGCAGAGGTTTCCCTGGAAACACCATATATTTT. This gives the protein CATSRGFPGNTIYF.

The chain joins TRBV7-9 to TRBJ2-2, with D unresolved. Germline CDR1 reads SEHNR; CDR2 reads FQNEAQ (reference sequence). V was pared by 6 bases and J by 7 bases, with 6 bases between. This CDR3 is built from 11 residues. The DNA for the CDR3 is TGTGCCAGCAGTTACTACGGGGAGCTGTTTTTT. This translates into CASSYYGELFF.

This sequence joins TRBV20-1 and TRBJ2-3; D is uncertain. CDR3 length: 11 amino acids. Deletions cut 3 bases from V and 4 bases from J, with 5 bases between. The germline V gene has CDR1 DFQATT and CDR2 SNEGSKA (reference sequence). The CDR3 DNA is TGCAGTGCTAGTTTCGCAGATACGCAGTATTTT. Translation: CSASFADTQYF.

The genes are TRBV12-3 or TRBV12-4 and TRBJ2-2; D is uncertain. V was clipped by 1 base and J by 4 bases, with 7 bases between them. This CDR3 has 14 amino acids. In DNA, the CDR3 is TGTGCCAGCAGTTTAGAGACATCCACCGGGGAGCTGTTTTTT. Its protein product is CASSLETSTGELFF.

The chain links TRBV29-1 to TRBJ2-3, with a weak D call TRBD1 (6 bases). V was pared by 4 bases and J by 8 bases, with 10 bases between. CDR1 is SQVTM, CDR2 ANQGSEA, per germline. The length of the CDR3 is 11 residues. This chain's CDR3 is CSVGGPGTQYF. The CDR3 nucleotides read TGCAGCGTTGGGGGGCCAGGTACGCAGTATTTT.

The V gene is TRBV25-1, the J gene TRBJ1-1; tentatively, D is TRBD1 (5 bases). V was trimmed by 7 bases and J by 1 base, leaving 16 bases between them. This CDR3 has 15 residues. Germline assignment: CDR1 MGHDK and CDR2 SYGVNS. CDR3 nucleotide sequence: TGTGCCAGCACCACCGGGACGGACTGGAACACTGAAGCTTTCTTT. It codes for CASTTGTDWNTEAFF.

The V call is TRBV6-6, the J call TRBJ1-2; 7 nucleotides line up with TRBD1. CDR1 and CDR2 (germline): MNHNY, SVGAGI (reference sequence). Germline trimming cut 5 bases from V and 7 bases from J; bases unmatched to any gene: 16. The CDR3 spans 16 residues. The CDR3 is CASSPNQGELMSGYTF. DNA for the CDR3: TGTGCCAGCAGTCCCAACCAGGGGGAACTAATGAGTGGCTACACCTTC.

This clonotype was counted at least ten times. This chain joins TRBV24-1 and TRBJ2-5; weak D call: TRBD2 (6 bases). Germline lookup yields CDR1 KGHDR and CDR2 SFDVKD. V gave up 4 bases and J gave up 4 bases, with 18 bases separating them. CDR3 length: 16 residues. CDR3 region: CATSDPSVSGGETQYF. In DNA, the CDR3 is TGTGCCACCAGTGACCCCAGCGTATCCGGGGGAGAGACCCAGTACTTC.

Only a few counts were recorded for this clonotype. The chain has TRBV2 and TRBJ2-2; no definite D call. The CDR3 spans 13 residues. Per the germline V gene, CDR1 is SNHLY and CDR2 is FYNNEI. V lost 5 bases and J 3 bases, leaving 7 bases between the germline ends. CDR3 sequence: CASSSDDTGELFF. The CDR3 region has the DNA TGTGCCAGCAGTTCGGACGACACCGGGGAGCTGTTTTTT.